This T cell receptor (beta chain) was captured by sequencing in a study of T cell responses to AZD1222 COVID-19 vaccine. Repertoires were generated with immunoSEQ multiplex PCR, while TCRdb's copy carries only in-frame clones and drops some. The sample gives 150,000 to 200,000 clones, approximately 90% of which show up once; around 3.6% is in the top ten. Germline V CDR1 and CDR2: SGHTA, FQGTGA. There are 15 residues in the CDR3. Trimming took 7 bases from V and 0 from J, leaving 12 bases between them. The chain couples TRBV7-3 to TRBJ2-2, with TRBD1 as a possible D gene (5 bases). This sample comprised peripheral blood, obtained 28 days after the second dose of the MenACWY control vaccine. The clonotype originates from an adult who received the MenACWY meningococcal vaccine as a control. Here the CDR3 DNA reads TGTGCCAGCAAAGAGCAGGGATCGAACACCGGGGAGCTGTTTTTT. Protein product: CASKEQGSNTGELFF.